The 31 T cell receptor beta chains listed next were all sequenced from one sample in a study of tumor-infiltrating lymphocytes in primary liver carcinoma. From unsorted bulk tissue weighing about 20-33 mg, DNA and RNA were co-extracted. With a constant-region primer, TCR beta cDNA was made from approximately 450 ng of total RNA. TCR beta libraries came from three nested multiplex PCR rounds using slightly modified ARM-PCR. Amplification in the first two PCR rounds was performed using TRBV1-TRBV30 forward primers and a C-beta reverse primer for approximately 10 cycles each. TCRdb itself ran the multiplex PCR reads through MiXCR, one entry per CDR3 protein. The top ten clones hold around 8.8% of a sample with approximately 92,000 distinct CDR3 sequences, roughly 69% of them seen once. Sequenced input: liver tumor tissue from sampling region 5. Subset described: tumor region T5, tumor centre. The source of these receptors is a woman aged 55-70 years with primary liver carcinoma and hepatitis B virus infection.

Of note for this clonotype: The germline gene is not matched at one end of the junction; a read error may be the cause. The chain couples TRBV14 to TRBJ2-3; D call uncertain. This CDR3 comprises 14 residues. Germline loops: CDR1 SGHDN, CDR2 FVKESK. The CDR3 spells CVSSQDVGTDTQYF. The CDR3, as DNA: TGTGTCAGCAGCCAAGATGTCGGCACTGATACGCAATATTTT.

The sample holds many counts of this clonotype. V is TRBV6-1 and J is TRBJ1-5; no definite D call. The CDR3 extends over 12 amino acids. Deletions cut 8 bases from V and 2 bases from J, with 7 bases between. The germline V gene encodes CDR1 MNHNS and CDR2 SASEGT. The CDR3 DNA is TGTGCCAGCGTGGTAGGCAATCAGCCCCAGCATTTT. Translated: CASVVGNQPQHF.

In its sample, this clonotype was seen a few times. The gene calls are TRBV14 and TRBJ2-5; TRBD2 matches 10 bases. The CDR3 length is 16 residues. The germline CDR1 and CDR2 sequences are SGHDN and FVKESK. J was trimmed by 0 bases and V by 4 bases; bases with no gene match: 5. Here the CDR3 reads CASSLRAGGDQETQYF. The CDR3 nucleotides read TGTGCCAGCAGCCTGCGAGCGGGAGGGGACCAAGAGACCCAGTACTTC.

The rearrangement uses TRBV29-1 and TRBJ2-7; a possible D gene is TRBD1 (5 bases). Per germline, CDR1 SQVTM and CDR2 ANQGSEA. The CDR3 consists of 12 residues. CDR3 protein: CSVTPGSYEQYF. For the CDR3, the DNA is TGCAGTGTTACCCCAGGGTCCTACGAGCAGTACTTC.

The V gene is TRBV5-5, the J gene TRBJ1-6; maybe TRBD1 (5 bases). There are 16 residues in the CDR3. Trimming took 4 bases from V and 3 from J, leaving 14 bases between them. Per germline, CDR1 SGHKS and CDR2 YYEKEE (reference sequence). The CDR3 DNA sequence: TGTGCCAGCAGCGAAATGACAGAGAACTATAATTCACCCCTCCACTTT. Translated: CASSEMTENYNSPLHF.

On this clonotype itself: The CDR3 end shows no conserved phenylalanine or tryptophan, and so a read error is likely. It is unclear where the CDR3 begins or ends on the DNA, so no DNA is shown, and the CDR3 is as TCRdb lists it. The chain links TRBV11-3 to TRBJ2-1; TRBD2, the D gene given by the table, was not confirmed from the DNA. Germline V lookup: CDR1 SGHNT, CDR2 YENEEA. The CDR3 numbers 15 amino acids, ends counted. CDR3 sequence reads: CTSTLGTSGKLERFY.

This chain uses TRBV29-1 with TRBJ2-1, with TRBD2 matching over 12 bases. The germline CDR1 and CDR2 sequences are SQVTM and ANQGSEA. This CDR3 comprises 17 residues. The CDR3 region is CRVTRGLAGGYMDEQFF. The CDR3 DNA reads as TGCAGGGTCACCAGGGGGCTAGCGGGAGGGTACATGGATGAGCAGTTCTTC.

The rearrangement links TRBV5-1 to TRBJ2-7; 7 bases line up with TRBD2. Germline CDR1 SGHRS, CDR2 YFSETQ. With 2 bases clipped from V and 5 bases from J, the junction kept 10 bases outside the gene matches. This CDR3 is 15 amino acids long. CDR3 sequence: CASSLGTSVGHEQYF. DNA of the CDR3: TGCGCCAGCAGCTTAGGTACTAGCGTCGGTCACGAGCAGTACTTC. Full variable domain (missing parts from reference TRBV5-1 and TRBJ2-7): KAGVTQTPRYLIKTRGQQVTLSCSPISGHRSVSWYQQTPGQGLQFLFEYFSETQRNKGNFPGRFSGRQFSNSRSEMNVSTLELGDSALYLCASSLGTSVGHEQYFGPGTRLTVT.

This clonotype was seen a handful of times. A single base separates this from a much larger clone, so it may be a read error. This chain connects TRBV5-6 to TRBJ2-5; 7 bases map to TRBD1. V gave up 4 bases and J gave up 0 bases; unmatched junction bases: 6. The CDR3 is made up of 15 amino acids. Germline values: CDR1 SGHDT, CDR2 YYEEEE. The CDR3 sequence is CASSIKGANQETQYF. DNA of the CDR3: TGTGCCAGCAGCATCAAGGGGGCAAACCAAGAGACCCAGTACTTC.

The V gene is TRBV7-9, the J gene TRBJ2-2; 7 bases are shared with TRBD2. Germline V gives CDR1 SEHNR, CDR2 FQNEAQ (reference sequence). The CDR3 is made up of 14 amino acids. Trimming at V came to 11 bases and at J to 4 bases, leaving 10 bases not matched to a gene. CDR3 DNA sequence: TGTGCCGGCACGAGCGGGAACTTCACCGGGGAGCTGTTTTTT. Translating gives CAGTSGNFTGELFF.

As regards this clonotype: A junction boundary mismatches the germline segment, possibly from a read error. The chain combines TRBV11-2 with TRBJ2-1, with a possible D match to TRBD2 (6 bases). This CDR3 has 14 residues. Germline V CDR1 and CDR2: SGHAT, FQNNGV. CDR3 amino acids: CASTLAGSLGEQFF. For the CDR3, the DNA is TGTGCCAGCACCTTAGCCGGGAGTCTCGGTGAGCAGTTCTTC.

J is TRBJ1-5 and V is TRBV6-6, with D tentatively TRBD1 (7 bases). The J call may not be correct, given that the DNA end is closer to TRBJ2-3. The length of the CDR3 is 18 residues. The germline gives CDR1 MNHNY, CDR2 SVGAGI (reference sequence). CDR3 region: CASSYGGQVRGSNQPQYF. The CDR3 DNA follows: TGTGCCAGCAGTTACGGCGGACAGGTGCGGGGAAGCAATCAACCCCAGTATTTT.

As DNA, the CDR3 is TGTGTCAACAGCTCGGGACAAGGGAACCAGCCCCAGCATTTT. This encodes CVNSSGQGNQPQHF. The V and J genes are TRBV11-1 and TRBJ1-5; a weak D match, TRBD1 (6 bases). There are 14 residues in the CDR3. Per the germline V gene, CDR1 is SGHAT and CDR2 is FQDESV (reference sequence).

This clonotype was recorded many times. The chain recombines TRBV5-1 with TRBJ1-6; unclear D gene. Germline-derived CDR1 and CDR2 are SGHRS and YFSETQ. The CDR3 is 15 residues long. Trimming pared 0 bases from V and 6 bases from J, leaving 10 bases between. DNA for the CDR3: TGCGCCAGCAGCTTGGGTCCAGTAGGTAATTCACCCCTCCACTTT. It translates to CASSLGPVGNSPLHF. Together with reference TRBV5-1 and TRBJ1-6, the CDR3 gives the full variable domain: KAGVTQTPRYLIKTRGQQVTLSCSPISGHRSVSWYQQTPGQGLQFLFEYFSETQRNKGNFPGRFSGRQFSNSRSEMNVSTLELGDSALYLCASSLGPVGNSPLHFGNGTRLTVT.

The rearrangement joins TRBV6-5 to TRBJ1-2; D is possibly TRBD1 (5 bases). Between the trimmed V and J ends, which lost 4 bases and 6 bases, there was a span of 9 bases. CDR1 is MNHEY and CDR2 is SVGAGI in the germline V gene. The CDR3 totals 12 residues. CDR3: CASSSGRHGYTF. DNA of the CDR3: TGTGCCAGCAGTTCAGGGCGGCATGGCTACACCTTC.

With regard to this clonotype: This could be a read error, since a much larger clone is one nucleotide away. The chain recombines TRBV6-4 with TRBJ2-1; 12 nucleotides match TRBD2. Losses at the gene ends were 6 bases for V and 12 bases for J; bases not matched to a gene: 12. The CDR3 sequence is 15 residues long. Germline V gene lookup returns CDR1 MRHNA and CDR2 SNTAGT. CDR3 nucleotide sequence: TGTGCCAGCAGCCATGGACTAGCGGGATCGGATGGGCAGTTCTTC. This sequence encodes CASSHGLAGSDGQFF.

The genes are TRBV11-2 and TRBJ2-2; no clear D gene. The germline V gene encodes CDR1 SGHAT and CDR2 FQNNGV. The CDR3 loop spans 13 amino acids. CDR3 amino acids: CTGSLGSTGELFF. The CDR3 nucleotides are TGTACCGGCAGCTTAGGGTCGACCGGGGAGCTGTTTTTT.

This clonotype was picked up many times. The chain carries TRBV28 and TRBJ1-1; D might be TRBD1 (5 bases). CDR3 size: 14 residues. CDR1 is MDHEN and CDR2 is SYDVKM in the germline V gene. Trimming shortened V by 6 bases and J by 1 base, and 12 bases separated the two germline ends. The CDR3: CASRGEGWNTEAFF. In nucleotides, the CDR3 is TGTGCCAGCAGGGGGGAGGGATGGAACACTGAAGCTTTCTTT.

Comments on this clonotype: One junction end disagrees with the germline gene, perhaps due to a read error. The chain has TRBV29-1 and TRBJ2-1; TRBD2 matches at 8 bases. The CDR3 is 17 amino acids. Germline V gives CDR1 SQVTM, CDR2 ANQGSEA. The chain's CDR3 is CSGEVLETSDSYNEQFF. In nucleotides, the CDR3 is TGCAGCGGTGAAGTCCTCGAGACTAGCGACTCCTACAATGAGCAGTTCTTC.

Notes on this clonotype: This may be a read error, as it is one base from a much larger clone. V is TRBV30 and J is TRBJ1-3; D unclear. Germline V gives CDR1 GTSNPN, CDR2 SVGIG (reference sequence). CDR3 length: 13 residues. V was pared by 4 bases and J by 2 bases, with 9 bases between. In nucleotides, the CDR3 is TGTGCCTGGAATCGGGGAACTGGAAACACCATATATTTT. This sequence encodes CAWNRGTGNTIYF.

In the case of this clonotype: A much larger clonotype is one base distant, so this may be a read error. V and J are TRBV5-8 and TRBJ2-7, with 10 positions matching TRBD2. V dropped 4 bases and J dropped 5; count of bases not matched to a gene: 6. The CDR3 sequence is 14 residues long. Per the germline V gene, CDR1 is SGHTS and CDR2 is YDEGEE. Here the CDR3 reads CASSTTSGKDEQYF. The CDR3 region has the DNA TGTGCCAGCAGCACTACTAGCGGGAAAGACGAGCAGTACTTC.

Details on this clonotype: The junction and the germline gene differ at one end; a read error may be behind it. J is TRBJ2-3 and V is TRBV6-4; D remains ambiguous. Germline V gene data show CDR1 as MRHNA and CDR2 as SNTAGT. This CDR3 is 16 amino acids long. Here the CDR3 reads CASSDSRRDHTDTQYF. The CDR3 DNA sequence: TGTGCTAGCAGTGACTCGAGAAGAGACCACACAGACACGCAGTATTTT.

The chain couples TRBV10-3 to TRBJ2-3; D is unclear. In germline, CDR1 is ENHRY, CDR2 SYGVKD. This CDR3 is 16 amino acids long. Trimming took 4 bases from V and 1 from J, leaving 15 bases between them. Here the CDR3 reads CAISGSVGIGTDTQYF. CDR3 coding DNA: TGTGCCATCAGTGGTTCGGTGGGAATCGGCACAGATACGCAGTATTTT.

This clonotype was recorded many times. In nucleotides, the CDR3 is TGTGCCAGCAGTTACCGGGGACAGGGATCCGGCTACACCTTC. Translated, it gives CASSYRGQGSGYTF. This chain links TRBV6-5 with TRBJ1-2; 9 bases map to TRBD1. Trimming at V came to 2 bases and at J to 8 bases, leaving 6 bases not matched to a gene. The CDR3 loop spans 14 amino acids. In germline, CDR1 is MNHEY, CDR2 SVGAGI.

Note on this clonotype: One junction end disagrees with the germline gene, perhaps due to a read error. V and J are TRBV6-1 and TRBJ2-7; 9 bases line up with TRBD2. Per germline, CDR1 MNHNS and CDR2 SASEGT. The CDR3 covers 15 residues. Written as DNA, the CDR3 is TGTGCCAACAGTGAGTTAGCGGGAGCTGGGTACGAGCAGCACTTC. The encoded protein is CANSELAGAGYEQHF.

To note about this clonotype: One end of the junction fails to match germline, which may point to a read error. The J gene is TRBJ2-7, the V gene TRBV6-2 or TRBV6-3; a weak D match, TRBD1 (5 bases). Germline V gene sequence: CDR1 MNHEY, CDR2 SVGEGT. This CDR3 is built from 15 residues. The CDR3 loop reads CASSPTPTRGYEQYF. CDR3 coding DNA: TGTGCCAGCAGTCCGACCCCGACAAGGGGCTACGAGCAGTATTTC.

Worth noting for this clonotype: Relative to the germline gene, one junction end is altered; a read error may explain this. The chain carries TRBV11-2 and TRBJ2-3, with D possibly TRBD2 on 5 matching bases. The CDR3 is made up of 15 amino acids. Germline assignment: CDR1 SGHAT and CDR2 FQNNGV. CDR3 nucleotide sequence: TGTGCTAGCAGCCCTGGACTGGCGGGCCCATATACGCAGTATTTT. Protein product: CASSPGLAGPYTQYF.

Concerning this clonotype itself: One junction end does not reproduce the germline sequence, and a read error may be involved. The V call is TRBV7-9, the J call TRBJ2-1; D gene unclear. The length of the CDR3 is 13 residues. Germline lookup yields CDR1 SEHNR and CDR2 FQNEAQ (reference sequence). CDR3 protein: CASNLNPLNEQFF. Here the CDR3 DNA reads TGTGCCAGCAACTTAAACCCTCTCAATGAGCAGTTCTTC.

This chain joins TRBV2 and TRBJ2-2; the D is unclear. The germline V gene encodes CDR1 SNHLY and CDR2 FYNNEI. This CDR3 region has 15 residues. V was clipped by 0 bases and J by 6 bases, with 11 bases between them. The CDR3: CASSEALRSSGELFF. CDR3 bases: TGTGCCAGCAGTGAAGCGCTTCGGTCCTCCGGGGAGCTGTTTTTT. The full variable domain, completed using reference TRBV2 and TRBJ2-2, is EPEVTQTPSHQVTQMGQEVILRCVPISNHLYFYWYRQILGQKVEFLVSFYNNEISEKSEIFDDQFSVERPDGSNFTLKIRSTKLEDSAMYFCASSEALRSSGELFFGEGSRLTVL.

The sample holds one count of this clonotype. One end of the junction varies from germline; a read error may be responsible. The chain combines TRBV6-1 with TRBJ2-7, with no clear D. Germline lookup yields CDR1 MNHNS and CDR2 SASEGT. There are 11 residues in the CDR3. The chain's CDR3 is CASNASYEQYF. The CDR3 DNA sequence: TGCGCCAGCAATGCCTCCTACGAGCAGTACTTC.

The rearrangement joins TRBV12-3 or TRBV12-4 to TRBJ2-7, with 9 bases matching TRBD2. The CDR3 loop spans 13 amino acids. CDR3 region: CVGKAAGGYEQYF. The CDR3 DNA reads as TGTGTCGGCAAAGCAGCGGGAGGCTACGAGCAGTACTTC.